These T cell receptor beta chains were read from a single sample in a study of PD-L1 blockade in urothelial cancer. Profiled with immunoSEQ multiplex PCR; TCRdb holds only in-frame clones, not every one. The sample shows tens of thousands of clones, 84% of them seen only once. The specimen was PBMCs, collected around atezolizumab (anti-PD-L1) treatment. The receptors shown here come from a man in his forties or fifties with urothelial cancer. Both conserved end residues are part of each CDR3. The D gene is left open where the match is weak. The size of a clone is reported for some rows only, either as once, few or many, or as a class for expanded clones.

DNA | CDR3 | D | V | size | J
TGTGCCAGCAGTGAATATGAGTTCCAAGAGACCCAGTACTTC | CASSEYEFQETQYF | - | TRBV25-1 | few | TRBJ2-5
TGCAGCGTTGATTGGTATAGCGATAGCTCCTACAATGAGCAGTTCTTC | CSVDWYSDSSYNEQFF | - | TRBV29-1 | - | TRBJ2-1
TGTGCCAGCTCACCAACCCCGGGTTCCTACGAGCAGTACTTC | CASSPTPGSYEQYF | - | TRBV18 | - | TRBJ2-7
TGTGCCAGCAGTTTACCAACAGGGGTTCCTGGAAACACCATATATTTT | CASSLPTGVPGNTIYF | TRBD1 | TRBV28 | - | TRBJ1-3
TGCGCCAGCAGCTTGAGACCGGAATGGAGCTATGGCTACACCTTC | CASSLRPEWSYGYTF | - | TRBV5-1 | - | TRBJ1-2
TGTGCCAGCAGTCAGGACAGGACGGGAGAGCTGTTTTTT | CASSQDRTGELFF | TRBD1 | TRBV6-1 | - | TRBJ2-2
TGTGCCAGCAGCGTAGGAGGGGGTGTCTCCTACGAGCAGTACTTC | CASSVGGGVSYEQYF | - | TRBV9 | - | TRBJ2-7
TGTGCCAGTAGTGACAGGGGGCGGACTGAAGCTTTCTTT | CASSDRGRTEAFF | TRBD1 | TRBV19 | - | TRBJ1-1
TGTGCCTGGAGTGTACTTTTAAACAGGGGTTGGGACACTGAAGCTTTCTTT | CAWSVLLNRGWDTEAFF | TRBD1 | TRBV30 | - | TRBJ1-1
TGCGCCAGCAGGGAGGGGGCGGATGGCTACACCTTC | CASREGADGYTF | TRBD1 | TRBV10-2 | - | TRBJ1-2
TGTGCCTGGAGTGTACTGGGCGGGCTGAGGTATGGCTACACCTTC | CAWSVLGGLRYGYTF | - | TRBV30 | - | TRBJ1-2
TGTGCCAGCAGCCAAGTATTTTTTGGAGACGAGGAAACTAACTATGGCTACACCTTC | CASSQVFFGDEETNYGYTF | - | TRBV14 | - | TRBJ1-2
TGTGCCAGCAGTTTATTAGGGACAGGGTTTTACGAGCAGTACTTC | CASSLLGTGFYEQYF | TRBD1 | TRBV28 | - | TRBJ2-7
TGTGCCAGCAGCCCCGGGACTATTCACAGCACAGATACGCAGTATTTT | CASSPGTIHSTDTQYF | TRBD2 | TRBV11-3 | - | TRBJ2-3
TGTGCCAGCAGCTTAAGACAGGGGGCCGACTATGGCTACACCTTC | CASSLRQGADYGYTF | TRBD1 | TRBV7-8 | - | TRBJ1-2
TGTGCCGGTGGCAAACAAGAGACCCAGTACTTC | CAGGKQETQYF | - | TRBV7-8 | - | TRBJ2-5
TGTGCCAGCCACTACTCTGGGGCCAACGTCCTGACTTTC | CASHYSGANVLTF | - | TRBV25-1 | - | TRBJ2-6
TGTGCCAGCGCGTTCTACTACTCCTACGAGCAGTACTTC | CASAFYYSYEQYF | - | TRBV27 | - | TRBJ2-7
TGCGCCAGCAGCCCGACAGGTATCTACGAGCAGTACTTC | CASSPTGIYEQYF | - | TRBV5-1 | - | TRBJ2-7
TGTGCCAGCAGACCTAACACCGGGACAGGGACCTACGAGCAGTACTTC | CASRPNTGTGTYEQYF | TRBD1 | TRBV7-2 | - | TRBJ2-7
TGTGCCAGCAACAGCGGGGGTGGCTACACCTTC | CASNSGGGYTF | - | TRBV21-1 | few | TRBJ1-2
TGTGCCTGGGGAGCGGGAATAAGGCAAGAGACCCAGTACTTC | CAWGAGIRQETQYF | TRBD2 | TRBV30 | once | TRBJ2-5
TGTGCCAGCAGTGAGAAAGGCGGCAGGGGGATAGCTGGGGCCAACGTCCTGACTTTC | CASSEKGGRGIAGANVLTF | TRBD1 | TRBV6-1 | - | TRBJ2-6
TGTGCCAGCAGGGGGACAGCGACCTACGAGCAGTACTTC | CASRGTATYEQYF | TRBD1 | TRBV6-1 | once | TRBJ2-7
TGTGCCAGCAGCTTGTCTCGGGATGGCTACACCTTC | CASSLSRDGYTF | - | TRBV5-6 | many | TRBJ1-2
TGCGCCAGCAGCTTGGAAGGGCTAGCGGGAAGCTCCTACGAGCAGTACTTC | CASSLEGLAGSSYEQYF | TRBD2 | TRBV5-1 | - | TRBJ2-7
TGTGCCAGCAGTTTCTGGGGGACAGGCATCAAGAACACTGAAGCTTTCTTT | CASSFWGTGIKNTEAFF | TRBD1 | TRBV27 | - | TRBJ1-1
TGTGCCAGTAGACACAGGGATAGCAATCAGCCCCAGCATTTT | CASRHRDSNQPQHF | - | TRBV19 | - | TRBJ1-5
TGTGCCAGTAGTCCGACCGGGACAACGAACACCGGGGAGCTGTTTTTT | CASSPTGTTNTGELFF | - | TRBV19 | - | TRBJ2-2